Following are 21 T cell receptor beta chains from one sample sequenced in a study of beta chain features in type 1 diabetes. Expressed TCRB transcripts were sequenced, since all the RNA that had been isolated was reverse transcribed. Repertoires were generated with immunoSEQ multiplex PCR, while TCRdb's copy carries only in-frame clones and drops some. Of about 230,000 clones in the sample, about 10% are singletons; the top ten hold 0.03% to 0.035%. The material sequenced was naive CD4+ T cells from blood. These receptors originate from a woman in her late teens or twenties in good health.

This clone was picked up one time. This rearrangement joins TRBV12-5 to TRBJ2-7; 9 bases align to TRBD1. The CDR3 has 13 residues. Looked up from germline, CDR1 is LGHNT and CDR2 is FRNRAP. The V and J ends lost 5 bases and 3 bases, in that order; junction bases with no gene match: 2. The CDR3, as DNA: TGTGCTAGTGGTGCGGACAGGGGCTACGAGCAGTACTTC. Translation gives CASGADRGYEQYF. Using reference TRBV12-5 and TRBJ2-7 for the parts outside the CDR3, the full variable domain is DARVTQTPRHKVTEMGQEVTMRCQPILGHNTVFWYRQTMMQGLELLAYFRNRAPLDDSGMPKDRFSAEMPDATLATLKIQPSEPRDSAVYFCASGADRGYEQYFGPGTRLTVT.

V is TRBV9 and J is TRBJ1-4; D not certain. CDR3 length equals 15 residues. V was shortened by 0 bases and J by 8 bases, with 14 bases between the two germline ends. Looked up from germline, CDR1 is SGDLS and CDR2 is YYNGEE. Written as DNA, the CDR3 is TGTGCCAGCAGCGTAGGAGGGAGCCTAAGCGAAAAACTGTTTTTT. Translating it yields CASSVGGSLSEKLFF.

This clone was observed many times. The rearrangement links TRBV4-1 to TRBJ1-1; unclear D gene. In germline, CDR1 is MGHRA, CDR2 YSYEKL. The V gene lost 2 bases and the J gene lost 5 bases, with 18 bases spanning the gap. The CDR3 contains 16 residues. CDR3 bases: TGCGCCAGCAGCCAAACACTGACGGCCCGGGGTACTGAAGCTTTCTTT. It codes for CASSQTLTARGTEAFF.

This clone was seen a handful of times. CDR3 loop: CAWRQSSRGPQHF. The CDR3, as DNA: TGTGCCTGGAGGCAATCCAGCCGCGGGCCCCAGCATTTT. V usage is TRBV30 and J usage is TRBJ1-5; D remains unclear. V gave up 3 bases and J gave up 9 bases, with 15 bases separating them. CDR3 length: 13 residues. CDR1 is GTSNPN, CDR2 SVGIG, per germline (reference sequence).

The CDR3 region has the DNA TGCGCCAGCAGCTTGGGGAGTATAACTGAAGCTTTCTTT. The encoded protein is CASSLGSITEAFF. The chain uses TRBV5-1 and TRBJ1-1; D is ambiguous. The V end was cut by 0 bases, the J end by 5 bases, with 8 bases between. This CDR3 is built from 13 residues. Germline V gene sequence: CDR1 SGHRS, CDR2 YFSETQ.

The V and J genes are TRBV2 and TRBJ2-5, with TRBD2 matching over 9 bases. The CDR3 consists of 13 residues. CDR1 and CDR2 (germline): SNHLY, FYNNEI. Losses at the gene ends were 9 bases for V and 2 bases for J; bases not matched to a gene: 4. CDR3: CARATSGQETQYF. The CDR3, as DNA: TGTGCCAGGGCGACTAGCGGTCAAGAGACCCAGTACTTC.

This clone showed up just a few times. The chain has TRBV29-1 and TRBJ2-2; 9 bases align to TRBD2. The CDR3 contains 14 residues. Germline V CDR1 and CDR2: SQVTM, ANQGSEA. V shed 4 bases and J 0 bases; nucleotides not matched to a gene: 0. CDR3 in DNA: TGCAGCGTTGCTAGCGGGGCGAACACCGGGGAGCTGTTTTTT. Protein sequence: CSVASGANTGELFF.

The V and J genes are TRBV9 and TRBJ2-5, with a weak D call TRBD1 (6 bases). The CDR3 length is 15 residues. The V end lost 2 bases, the J end lost 5 bases, and 16 bases lay between the germline ends. CDR1 is SGDLS, CDR2 YYNGEE, per germline. The CDR3 region has the DNA TGTGCCAGCAGCGTCATCTCAGGGGCTAGGGAGACCCAGTACTTC. It translates to CASSVISGARETQYF.

This clone was detected only a few times. V and J are TRBV18 and TRBJ2-1; 7 bases line up with TRBD2. V was pared by 0 bases and J by 7 bases, with 12 bases of the junction left unmatched. In germline, CDR1 is KGHSH, CDR2 LQKENI. The CDR3 runs to 17 residues. The CDR3 DNA is TGTGCCAGCTCACCACCCTCGCTAGCGGCGGGGTGGAATGAGCAGTTCTTC. Translating gives CASSPPSLAAGWNEQFF. The full variable domain, in which reference TRBV18 and TRBJ2-1 provide the parts outside the CDR3, is NAGVMQNPRHLVRRRGQEARLRCSPMKGHSHVYWYRQLPEEGLKFMVYLQKENIIDESGMPKERFSAEFPKEGPSILRIQQVVRGDSAAYFCASSPPSLAAGWNEQFFGPGTRLTVL.

This chain uses TRBV12-5 with TRBJ2-3; the D gene is possibly TRBD2 (7 bases). CDR3 size: 14 residues. Germline CDR1 LGHNT, CDR2 FRNRAP. V was shortened by 4 bases and J by 11 bases, with 19 bases between the two germline ends. This CDR3 reads CASGWGGAGDQQYF. The CDR3 DNA is TGTGCTAGTGGTTGGGGGGGGGCAGGGGACCAGCAGTATTTT.

The genes are TRBV5-1 and TRBJ2-1; 7 nucleotides match TRBD1. Germline V gene sequence: CDR1 SGHRS, CDR2 YFSETQ. Losses at the gene ends were 3 bases for V and 7 bases for J; bases not matched to a gene: 7. This CDR3 spans 14 amino acids. CDR3: CASSSNVQGNEQFF. Written as DNA, the CDR3 is TGCGCCAGCAGCTCCAACGTACAGGGGAATGAGCAGTTCTTC.

This chain connects TRBV10-3 to TRBJ1-4; perhaps TRBD1 as D (6 bases). This CDR3 contains 15 residues. Germline CDR1 ENHRY, CDR2 SYGVKD. Trimming pared 3 bases from V and 8 bases from J, leaving 16 bases between. The CDR3 here is CAISDYDRTGEKLFF. The CDR3, as DNA: TGTGCCATCAGTGATTACGACAGGACGGGGGAAAAACTGTTTTTT.

This rearrangement joins TRBV5-8 to TRBJ1-1; 10 bases are shared with TRBD1. V was pared by 2 bases and J by 10 bases, with 11 bases of the junction left unmatched. Germline V gene data show CDR1 as SGHTS and CDR2 as YDEGEE. There are 15 residues in the CDR3. The CDR3 here is CASSFVRDRGYGAFF. DNA of the CDR3: TGTGCCAGCAGCTTTGTCCGGGACAGGGGATATGGAGCTTTCTTT.

The V and J genes are TRBV7-2 and TRBJ1-1; D is unresolved. The CDR3 totals 15 residues. With 3 bases removed from V and 0 bases from J, the gap between germline ends came to 11 bases. Germline-derived CDR1 and CDR2 are SGHTA and FQGNSA. The CDR3 DNA reads as TGTGCCAGCAGCTTTAGCACCGGGGTGAACACTGAAGCTTTCTTT. This sequence encodes CASSFSTGVNTEAFF.

The gene calls are TRBV10-3 and TRBJ2-1; weak D call: TRBD2 (5 bases). The CDR3 consists of 15 residues. Between the trimmed V and J ends, which lost 0 bases and 6 bases, there was a span of 12 bases. Germline CDR1 ENHRY, CDR2 SYGVKD. This CDR3 reads CAISESGLEGNEQFF. The CDR3 DNA sequence: TGTGCCATCAGTGAGTCTGGACTTGAGGGCAATGAGCAGTTCTTC.

This clone was seen only a few times. V usage is TRBV7-9 and J usage is TRBJ1-1; a possible D gene is TRBD1 (5 bases). The CDR3 contains 11 residues. The germline V and J ends were trimmed by 8 bases and 7 bases, with 11 bases remaining between them. Germline V gene lookup returns CDR1 SEHNR and CDR2 FQNEAQ (reference sequence). Here the CDR3 DNA reads TGTGCCAGCCGGCCAGGGATTGAAGCTTTCTTT. Its translation: CASRPGIEAFF. The variable domain in full, with the rest retrieved from reference TRBV7-9 and TRBJ1-1, is DTGVSQNPRHKITKRGQNVTFRCDPISEHNRLYWYRQTLGQGPEFLTYFQNEAQLEKSRLLSDRFSAERPKGSFSTLEIQRTEQGDSAMYLCASRPGIEAFFGQGTRLTVV.

This clone was observed a few times. The chain uses TRBV6-5 and TRBJ2-1, with 10 bases that match TRBD2. The CDR3 length is 16 residues. Per the germline V gene, CDR1 is MNHEY and CDR2 is SVGAGI. The J segment lost 2 bases and the V segment lost 4 bases, leaving 5 bases of the junction unmatched. The CDR3 sequence is CASSLVAGGTYNEQFF. CDR3 DNA: TGTGCCAGCAGTTTAGTAGCGGGAGGCACCTACAATGAGCAGTTCTTC.

The rearrangement uses TRBV5-6 and TRBJ2-5; D remains unclear. Germline values: CDR1 SGHDT, CDR2 YYEEEE. V was clipped by 0 bases and J by 3 bases, with 9 bases between them. The CDR3 is 14 residues long. The CDR3 reads CASSLVSVKETQYF. The CDR3 bases are TGTGCCAGCAGCTTGGTTTCAGTTAAAGAGACCCAGTACTTC.

This clone was seen just once. The rearrangement uses TRBV6-1 and TRBJ1-6; 7 bases align to TRBD1. The CDR3 contains 16 residues. Germline assignment: CDR1 MNHNS and CDR2 SASEGT. The trim removed 0 bases at V and 5 bases at J, leaving 4 bases unmatched. The CDR3 DNA reads as TGTGCCAGCAGTGAAGCGACCGGGACAGATAATTCACCCCTCCACTTT. Translation: CASSEATGTDNSPLHF.

The gene calls are TRBV25-1 and TRBJ1-1, with TRBD1 matching over 7 bases. Per germline, CDR1 MGHDK and CDR2 SYGVNS. Unmatched junction bases numbered 10, after V lost 6 bases and J lost 0 bases. CDR3 length: 16 amino acids. CDR3 region: CASREGGAGMNTEAFF. DNA for the CDR3: TGTGCCAGCAGAGAAGGGGGCGCTGGAATGAACACTGAAGCTTTCTTT.

This clone was recorded at least ten times. CDR3 protein: CASSQPPGIQYF. CDR3 coding DNA: TGTGCCAGCAGCCAACCACCAGGCATTCAGTACTTC. V and J are TRBV14 and TRBJ2-4; D call uncertain. The CDR3 runs to 12 residues. V lost 2 bases, J lost 9 bases, and 8 bases lay in between. Germline V gene lookup returns CDR1 SGHDN and CDR2 FVKESK.